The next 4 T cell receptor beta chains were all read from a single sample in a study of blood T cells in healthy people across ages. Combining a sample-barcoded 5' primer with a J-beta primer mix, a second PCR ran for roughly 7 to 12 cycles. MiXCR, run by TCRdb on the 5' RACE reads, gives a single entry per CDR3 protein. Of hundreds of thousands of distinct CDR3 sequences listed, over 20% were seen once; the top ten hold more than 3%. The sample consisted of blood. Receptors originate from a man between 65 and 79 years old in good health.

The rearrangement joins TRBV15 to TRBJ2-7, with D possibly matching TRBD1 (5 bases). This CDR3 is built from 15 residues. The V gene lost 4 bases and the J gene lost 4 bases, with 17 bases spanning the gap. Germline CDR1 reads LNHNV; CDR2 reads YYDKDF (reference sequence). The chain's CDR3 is CATSTPQGRGYEQYF. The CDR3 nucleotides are TGTGCCACCAGCACCCCTCAGGGCAGAGGATACGAGCAGTACTTC.

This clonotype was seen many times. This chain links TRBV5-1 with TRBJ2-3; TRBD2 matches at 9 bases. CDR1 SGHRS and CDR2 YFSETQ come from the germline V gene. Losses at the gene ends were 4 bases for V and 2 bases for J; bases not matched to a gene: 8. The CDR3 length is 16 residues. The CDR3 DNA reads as TGCGCCAGCAGCGCGCTTAGCGGGAGTGACACAGATACGCAGTATTTT. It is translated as CASSALSGSDTDTQYF.

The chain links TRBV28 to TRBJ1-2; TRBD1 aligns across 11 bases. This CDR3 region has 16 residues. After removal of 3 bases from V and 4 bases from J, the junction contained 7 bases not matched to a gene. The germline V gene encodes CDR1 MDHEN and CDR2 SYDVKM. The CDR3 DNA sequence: TGTGCCAGCAGTTTCGGACAGGGGGCGCCGGGCTATGGCTACACCTTC. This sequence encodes CASSFGQGAPGYGYTF.

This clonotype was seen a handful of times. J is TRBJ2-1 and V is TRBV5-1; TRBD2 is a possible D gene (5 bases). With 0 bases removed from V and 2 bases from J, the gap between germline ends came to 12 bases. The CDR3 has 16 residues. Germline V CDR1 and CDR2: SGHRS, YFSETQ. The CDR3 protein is CASSLGSGDPYNEQFF. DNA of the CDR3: TGCGCCAGCAGCTTGGGGAGCGGAGACCCCTACAATGAGCAGTTCTTC.